The clone carrying this T cell receptor beta chain showed up just a few times. What it binds is not known. After removal of 5 bases from V and 4 bases from J, the junction contained 4 bases not matched to a gene. This CDR3 contains 14 residues. This entry comes from a study of naive and memory T cell subsets. Whole-study results and caveats: The RNA method is potentially sensitive to activation and differentiation changes.

TCR cDNA received a 3' ligated oligonucleotide that carried a UMI. Reverse transcription used DNase-treated unsorted total RNA, aiming for roughly 1 to 1,100 ng. Amplification of ligated cDNA took four PCR rounds with SP2 and nested alpha and beta constant primers. TCRdb recomputed calls from the 5' RACE reads with MiXCR, one row per CDR3 protein. Of about 62,000 distinct CDR3 sequences in the sample, 8% were seen once. This sequence was found in a female donor in good health. The chain couples TRBV12-3 or TRBV12-4 to TRBJ2-5; 10 positions match TRBD2. The CDR3 bases are TGTGCCAGCAGTCCGTGGACTAGCGGAGAGACCCAGTACTTC. Protein product: CASSPWTSGETQYF.